The 21 T cell receptor beta chains below were found in one sample sequenced in a study of blood T cell repertoires in COVID-19. Clones were sequenced by immunoSEQ multiplex PCR, and TCRdb holds only the in-frame ones, with some missing. This sample yields approximately 200,000 clones, of which about 88% are seen a single time; about 0.93% belongs to the top ten. The sequencing input was peripheral blood. These receptors were obtained from a man aged 35-49 years with acute or convalescent COVID-19.

This clone was counted once. The genes are TRBV2 and TRBJ1-1; D call uncertain. The germline gives CDR1 SNHLY, CDR2 FYNNEI. The CDR3 runs to 11 residues. V was cut by 6 bases and J by 7 bases, with 9 bases left in between. The CDR3 DNA is TGTGCCAGCAGACCTGGAGTTGAAGCTTTCTTT. It encodes CASRPGVEAFF.

Remarks on this clone: This sample includes further DNA sequences coding for the same CDR3. The chain has TRBV6-5 and TRBJ1-3; TRBD1 aligns across 7 bases. The germline gives CDR1 MNHEY, CDR2 SVGAGI. V shed 6 bases, J shed 2 bases, and the junction held 1 base outside the gene matches. The CDR3 has 13 amino acids. This CDR3 is CASSTGAGNTIYF. The CDR3 nucleotides are TGTGCCAGCAGCACAGGGGCTGGAAACACCATATATTTT.

This clone was picked up a small number of times. The chain recombines TRBV5-1 with TRBJ2-7; no firm D call. CDR1 and CDR2 (germline): SGHRS, YFSETQ. V shed 4 bases and J shed 0 bases, with 11 bases lying between them. The CDR3 totals 14 residues. The DNA for the CDR3 is TGCGCCAGCAGCCTTCTATCGAGCTCCTACGAGCAGTACTTC. Translating gives CASSLLSSSYEQYF.

The chain combines TRBV18 with TRBJ2-7; possibly TRBD1 for D (5 bases). This CDR3 region has 15 residues. V shed 3 bases and J shed 6 bases, with 18 bases lying between them. Germline V CDR1 and CDR2: KGHSH, LQKENI. In DNA form, the CDR3 reads TGTGCCAGCTCACCGGGTCAGTTACAGGAAGCCGAGCAGTACTTC. Its translation is CASSPGQLQEAEQYF.

The gene calls are TRBV2 and TRBJ2-2; 7 positions agree with TRBD1. Per the germline V gene, CDR1 is SNHLY and CDR2 is FYNNEI. Trimming cost V 6 bases and J 6 bases; bases outside gene matches: 4. The CDR3 length is 13 residues. This CDR3 reads CASSPDRAGELFF. The CDR3 nucleotides read TGTGCCAGCAGCCCTGACAGGGCCGGGGAGCTGTTTTTT. The variable domain in full, completed from reference TRBV2 and TRBJ2-2, reads EPEVTQTPSHQVTQMGQEVILRCVPISNHLYFYWYRQILGQKVEFLVSFYNNEISEKSEIFDDQFSVERPDGSNFTLKIRSTKLEDSAMYFCASSPDRAGELFFGEGSRLTVL.

This clone has a handful of counts. The chain carries TRBV11-1 and TRBJ1-2; 10 nucleotides match TRBD1. V shed 5 bases and J 4 bases; nucleotides not matched to a gene: 10. Germline CDR1 and CDR2: SGHAT and FQDESV (reference sequence). The CDR3 runs 16 residues. The CDR3 DNA is TGTGCCAGCAGCAGAACCGGGACAGGGGCTACCTATGGCTACACCTTC. Its translation: CASSRTGTGATYGYTF.

V gene TRBV29-1 combines with J gene TRBJ1-1, with a weak D call TRBD1 (5 bases). The V end was cut by 7 bases, the J end by 6 bases, with 9 bases between. The CDR3 runs to 10 residues. Germline CDR1 is SQVTM and CDR2 is ANQGSEA. CDR3 sequence (DNA): TGCAGCGGCGGGGGGGCTGAAGCTTTCTTT. Its protein product is CSGGGAEAFF.

The chain recombines TRBV7-9 with TRBJ2-7; TRBD2 matches at 10 bases. This CDR3 has 15 residues. V shed 5 bases, J shed 1 base, and the junction held 5 bases outside the gene matches. Germline V gives CDR1 SEHNR, CDR2 FQNEAQ (reference sequence). DNA for the CDR3: TGTGCCAGCAGCCCTCTAGCGGGGGATTCCTACGAGCAGTACTTC. This gives the protein CASSPLAGDSYEQYF. Supplemented by reference TRBV7-9 and TRBJ2-7, the full variable domain reads DTGVSQNPRHKITKRGQNVTFRCDPISEHNRLYWYRQTLGQGPEFLTYFQNEAQLEKSRLLSDRFSAERPKGSFSTLEIQRTEQGDSAMYLCASSPLAGDSYEQYFGPGTRLTVT.

V usage is TRBV5-6 and J usage is TRBJ1-1; D not resolved. V was trimmed by 0 bases and J by 1 base, leaving 16 bases between them. The CDR3 loop spans 17 amino acids. Per the germline V gene, CDR1 is SGHDT and CDR2 is YYEEEE. This chain's CDR3 is CASSLGKRARGNTEAFF. The DNA for the CDR3 is TGTGCCAGCAGCTTGGGAAAAAGGGCTCGGGGGAACACTGAAGCTTTCTTT.

This clone has only a few counts. The J gene is TRBJ1-4, the V gene TRBV5-1, with TRBD1 matching over 9 bases. CDR3 length: 15 amino acids. J gave up 4 bases and V 4 bases, and 5 bases lay outside the gene matches. The germline CDR1 and CDR2 sequences are SGHRS and YFSETQ. Here the CDR3 reads CASSPAGQGNEKLFF. The CDR3 DNA follows: TGCGCCAGCAGCCCCGCGGGACAGGGTAATGAAAAACTGTTTTTT.

This clone was detected only once. J is TRBJ2-7 and V is TRBV5-5; D perhaps matches TRBD1 (6 bases). V was pared by 2 bases and J by 1 base, with 13 bases between. This CDR3 comprises 15 residues. Germline CDR1 is SGHKS and CDR2 is YYEKEE (reference sequence). CDR3 loop: CASSFEGRGSYEQYF. Written as DNA, the CDR3 is TGTGCCAGCAGCTTCGAGGGAAGGGGGTCCTACGAGCAGTACTTC.

This clone has a single count. The CDR3 sequence is CASSPRPDSLNGYTF. The CDR3, as DNA: TGTGCCAGCAGCCCCCGTCCGGACAGTTTGAATGGCTACACCTTC. The genes are TRBV11-2 and TRBJ1-2; tentatively, D is TRBD1 (6 bases). Deletions cut 5 bases from V and 6 bases from J, with 19 bases between. Germline values: CDR1 SGHAT, CDR2 FQNNGV. The CDR3 extends over 15 amino acids.

Concerning this clone: Distinct nucleotide sequences in the sample also encode this CDR3. The chain couples TRBV15 to TRBJ1-1, with D unresolved. V was shortened by 0 bases and J by 5 bases, with 10 bases between the two germline ends. The CDR3 spans 14 residues. The germline V gene encodes CDR1 LNHNV and CDR2 YYDKDF (reference sequence). Here the CDR3 reads CATSRDRGRTEAFF. CDR3 nucleotide sequence: TGTGCCACCAGCAGAGATCGGGGTCGGACTGAAGCTTTCTTT.

The chain couples TRBV2 to TRBJ2-7; 9 bases agree with TRBD1. Germline values: CDR1 SNHLY, CDR2 FYNNEI. CDR3 length: 16 amino acids. J gave up 1 base and V 8 bases, and 12 bases lay outside the gene matches. As DNA, the CDR3 is TGTGCCAGCGCCCCTCGTGGAGGGACAGGGTCCTACGAGCAGTACTTC. Protein product: CASAPRGGTGSYEQYF.

Points on this clone: At one boundary the junction diverges from the germline segment, which might be a read error. V is TRBV7-7 and J is TRBJ1-1, with D possibly matching TRBD1 (5 bases). Germline CDR1 and CDR2: SSHAT and FNYEAQ (reference sequence). This CDR3 has 13 amino acids. This CDR3 reads CASSSDMNTEAFF. Written as DNA, the CDR3 is TGTGCTAGCAGCTCGGACATGAACACTGAAGCTTTCTTT.

The chain uses TRBV5-6 and TRBJ1-3; TRBD1 is a possible D gene (5 bases). The CDR3 loop spans 12 amino acids. V lost 0 bases and J 9 bases, leaving 7 bases between the germline ends. Germline CDR1 and CDR2: SGHDT and YYEEEE. CDR3 in amino acids: CASSLVQGTIYF. As DNA, the CDR3 is TGTGCCAGCAGCTTGGTTCAGGGCACCATATATTTT.

On this clone itself: The sample holds other DNA sequences that translate to the same CDR3. This chain links TRBV7-9 with TRBJ1-1, with a tentative D call TRBD1 (5 bases). The germline CDR1 and CDR2 sequences are SEHNR and FQNEAQ (reference sequence). CDR3 length: 14 amino acids. Trimming removed 1 base from V and 1 base from J, with 7 bases in between. As DNA, the CDR3 is TGTGCCAGCAGCTTAGAGGGGAAGAACACTGAAGCTTTCTTT. Translation gives CASSLEGKNTEAFF.

The chain joins TRBV27 to TRBJ1-2; perhaps TRBD1 as D (5 bases). Looked up from germline, CDR1 is MNHEY and CDR2 is SMNVEV (reference sequence). CDR3 length equals 13 residues. Trimming left V 2 bases short and J 8 bases short, with 12 bases between. CDR3 nucleotides: TGTGCCAGCAGTTTACGGGGGACGGAGGGCTACACCTTC. Its protein product is CASSLRGTEGYTF.

This clone was recorded only once. CDR3 in DNA: TGTGCCAGCAGCGGTCGGGACAGAGGGCAGACCGGGGAGCTGTTTTTT. It specifies CASSGRDRGQTGELFF. The chain recombines TRBV7-2 with TRBJ2-2; 7 bases line up with TRBD1. CDR3 length: 16 amino acids. Germline CDR1 reads SGHTA; CDR2 reads FQGNSA. V lost 5 bases to trimming and J lost 5 bases; unmatched junction nucleotides: 11.

J is TRBJ1-4 and V is TRBV2, with D possibly being TRBD1 (6 bases). The germline gives CDR1 SNHLY, CDR2 FYNNEI. V was trimmed by 3 bases and J by 3 bases, leaving 11 bases between them. The CDR3 covers 15 residues. In DNA, the CDR3 is TGTGCCAGCAGTGAGCGGACAGCAGCTAATGAAAAACTGTTTTTT. Translated: CASSERTAANEKLFF.

This chain joins TRBV19 and TRBJ1-2; weak D call: TRBD1 (5 bases). CDR1 and CDR2 from the germline V gene are LNHDA and SQIVND (reference sequence). The CDR3 runs to 13 residues. V was cut by 2 bases and J by 4 bases, with 8 bases left in between. This CDR3 is CASSIQGSYGYTF. CDR3 coding DNA: TGTGCCAGTAGTATACAGGGAAGCTATGGCTACACCTTC. Full variable domain (outside the CDR3, taken from reference TRBV19 and TRBJ1-2): DGGITQSPKYLFRKEGQNVTLSCEQNLNHDAMYWYRQDPGQGLRLIYYSQIVNDFQKGDIAEGYSVSREKKESFPLTVTSAQKNPTAFYLCASSIQGSYGYTFGSGTRLTVV.